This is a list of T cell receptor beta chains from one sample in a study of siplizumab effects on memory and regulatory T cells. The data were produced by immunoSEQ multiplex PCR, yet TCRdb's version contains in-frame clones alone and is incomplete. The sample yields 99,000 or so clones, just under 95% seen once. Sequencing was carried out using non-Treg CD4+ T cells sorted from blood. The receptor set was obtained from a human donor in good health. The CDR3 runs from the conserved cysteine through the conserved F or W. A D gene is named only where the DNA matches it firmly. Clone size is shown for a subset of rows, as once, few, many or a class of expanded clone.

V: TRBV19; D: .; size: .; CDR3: CASSIVRTADEAFF
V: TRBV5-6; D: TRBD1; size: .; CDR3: CASTWTGVGETQYF
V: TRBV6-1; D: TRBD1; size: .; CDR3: CASSTRTGGYAEAFF
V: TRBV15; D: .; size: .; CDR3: CATSRDAQDGGYTF
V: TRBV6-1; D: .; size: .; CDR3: CASGRENSGNTIYF
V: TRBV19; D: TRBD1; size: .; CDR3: CASSIVGTGLQPQHF
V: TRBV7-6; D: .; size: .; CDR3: CASSPTIFGNQPQHF
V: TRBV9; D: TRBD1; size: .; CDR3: CASSPRTGSSYEQYF
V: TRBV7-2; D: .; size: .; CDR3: CASSLSGPIYNEQFF
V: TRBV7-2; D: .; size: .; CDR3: CASSTRALFGYTF
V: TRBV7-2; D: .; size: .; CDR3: CASSFSRGNTIYF
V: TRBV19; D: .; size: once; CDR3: CASSTTRGSYEQYF
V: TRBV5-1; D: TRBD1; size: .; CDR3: CASSLAGGNEKLFF
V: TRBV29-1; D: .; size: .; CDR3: CSAKLADEQYF
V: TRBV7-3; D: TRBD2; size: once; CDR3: CASSSASGRIYNEQFF
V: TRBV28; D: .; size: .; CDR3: CASSFGGPSGNTIYF
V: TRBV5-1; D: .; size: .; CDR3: CASSVIPLGNEQFF
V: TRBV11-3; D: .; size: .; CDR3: CASSLAGGSETQYF
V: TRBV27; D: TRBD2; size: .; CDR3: CASRQQTSSEQYF
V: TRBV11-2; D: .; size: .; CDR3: CASSLGLETQYF
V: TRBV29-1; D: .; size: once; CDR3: CSVVRTPGNTIYF
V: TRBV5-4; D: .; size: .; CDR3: CASSVRGGGIEKLFF
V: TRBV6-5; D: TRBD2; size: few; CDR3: CASSYSAGEREQYF
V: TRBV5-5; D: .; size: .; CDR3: CASSSTLIGGELFF
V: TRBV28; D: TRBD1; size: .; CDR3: CASTLQGASGTEAFF
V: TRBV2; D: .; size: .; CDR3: CASSDDGISSYEQYF
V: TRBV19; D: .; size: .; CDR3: CASSLSGAGQPQHF
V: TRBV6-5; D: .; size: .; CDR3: CASSYGGEVEAFF
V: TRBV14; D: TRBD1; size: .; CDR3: CASSYRTGRLESGYTF
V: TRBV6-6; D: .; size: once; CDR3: CASSYRHTGGGEKLFF
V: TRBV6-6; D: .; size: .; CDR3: CASSLQGRGNTEAFF
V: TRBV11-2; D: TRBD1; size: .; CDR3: CASKIGQGAYEQYF